This T cell receptor beta chain emerged from a study of blood T cell repertoires in COVID-19. Per the study methods: Estimation of nucleated cell counts was performed using reference gene primer amplification. Some clones are missing from TCRdb's copy, which holds only in-frame ones; the method was immunoSEQ multiplex PCR. The D gene and trimming were derived from the DNA, and the V and J assignments and clone size from that table. The sample shows about 200,000 clones, roughly 84% of them seen only once. The germline CDR1 and CDR2 sequences are MDHEN and SYDVKM. The CDR3 consists of 18 residues. V dropped 2 bases and J dropped 3; count of bases not matched to a gene: 12.

The sequence was collected from a person aged 70 to 85 with COVID-19, enrolled during active disease. The chain uses TRBV28 and TRBJ1-2, with TRBD1 matching over 10 bases. The specimen was peripheral blood. Here the CDR3 DNA reads TGTGCCAGCAGTTTACCCGGGACAGGGGCTCAACGGTACTATGGCTACACCTTC. It yields the protein CASSLPGTGAQRYYGYTF.